This T cell receptor beta chain comes out of a study of T cells in localized non-small cell lung cancer. Study-level findings and limits: Heterogeneity stays possible, as sequencing covered only one tumor region. Highest T cell clonality was seen in uninvolved adjacent lung, surpassing that measured in tumor. Increased T cell density in blood showed an association with longer overall survival. Paired adjacent lung recovered a median about 60 of the top 100 tumor clones.

Within the sample, this clone is medium-sized. Its antigen is still unknown. V gave up 3 bases and J gave up 6 bases, with 13 bases separating them. This CDR3 contains 14 residues. Germline CDR1 is SGHNT and CDR2 is YENEEA. Here immunoSEQ multiplex PCR was the method, and the copy in TCRdb shows in-frame clones only, minus some. The repertoire holds some 2,000 clones, with 28% as singletons. This chain links TRBV11-3 with TRBJ2-3; D possibly corresponds to TRBD1 (6 bases). The specimen comprised normal lung tissue next to the tumor, sampled before any cancer treatment. This receptor was obtained from a woman between 35 and 70 years old with stage II lung adenocarcinoma. The DNA for the CDR3 is TGTGCCAGCAGCTTTGGCCCAGGGGATGATACGCAGTATTTT. Translating gives CASSFGPGDDTQYF.